Shown below are 29 T cell receptor beta chains from a single sample sequenced in a study of radiotherapy plus CTLA-4 blockade in lung cancer. Only in-frame clones appear in the TCRdb table, and some are missing; sequencing was by immunoSEQ multiplex PCR. Of more than 90,000 clones listed, 85% to 90% are singletons. Sequencing was performed on peripheral blood, taken from a patient treated with radiotherapy plus ipilimumab. The receptors stem from a human donor with non-small cell lung cancer that progressed on radiotherapy plus ipilimumab.

The genes are TRBV15 and TRBJ2-1; maybe TRBD2 (5 bases). Germline lookup yields CDR1 LNHNV and CDR2 YYDKDF (reference sequence). CDR3 length: 14 residues. V shed 6 bases and J shed 4 bases, with 13 bases lying between them. The DNA for the CDR3 is TGTGCCACCAGACCCAGCGGAGGTTACAATGAGCAGTTCTTC. Protein: CATRPSGGYNEQFF.

The chain joins TRBV18 to TRBJ1-4; D not resolved. The germline gives CDR1 KGHSH, CDR2 LQKENI. V was pared by 2 bases and J by 3 bases, with 13 bases between. The CDR3 length is 16 residues. As DNA, the CDR3 is TGTGCCAGCTCACCAGGACTTTCCGGGGCTAATGAAAAACTGTTTTTT. It is translated as CASSPGLSGANEKLFF.

This chain links TRBV27 with TRBJ1-2; D ambiguous. This CDR3 comprises 14 residues. V was clipped by 2 bases and J by 5 bases, with 12 bases between them. Germline V CDR1 and CDR2: MNHEY, SMNVEV (reference sequence). The CDR3 sequence is CASSLTGVGYGYTF. In DNA form, the CDR3 reads TGTGCCAGCAGTTTAACCGGAGTTGGGTATGGCTACACCTTC.

J is TRBJ2-7 and V is TRBV13; 8 bases align to TRBD2. The CDR3 consists of 13 residues. V lost 3 bases and J lost 5; bases outside the gene matches: 3. CDR1 and CDR2 (germline): PRHDT, FYEKMQ (reference sequence). CDR3 DNA sequence: TGTGCCAGCAGCTTCAGCGGGAGTGACGAGCAGTACTTC. Translating gives CASSFSGSDEQYF.

This clone was seen once. This CDR3 is CASSFLTGLSNQPQHF. Written as DNA, the CDR3 is TGTGCCAGCAGTTTCCTCACAGGCCTTAGCAATCAGCCCCAGCATTTT. This chain connects TRBV27 to TRBJ1-5; maybe TRBD1 (5 bases). Germline loops: CDR1 MNHEY, CDR2 SMNVEV (reference sequence). Trimming took 3 bases from V and 0 from J, leaving 12 bases between them. This CDR3 is built from 16 residues.

V usage is TRBV25-1 and J usage is TRBJ2-2; 12 bases match TRBD2. Trimming at V came to 3 bases and at J to 6 bases, leaving 8 bases not matched to a gene. Looked up from germline, CDR1 is MGHDK and CDR2 is SYGVNS. This CDR3 comprises 17 residues. The CDR3 sequence is CASSDIPGLAGAGELFF. CDR3 bases: TGTGCCAGCAGTGACATTCCGGGACTAGCGGGCGCCGGGGAGCTGTTTTTT.

J is TRBJ1-4 and V is TRBV4-1; D is possibly TRBD1 (5 bases). Germline V CDR1 and CDR2: MGHRA, YSYEKL. The CDR3 length is 15 residues. Trimming pared 2 bases from V and 12 bases from J, leaving 19 bases between. CDR3: CASSQHGTPTAELFF. In DNA form, the CDR3 reads TGCGCCAGCAGCCAACATGGGACCCCGACAGCCGAACTGTTTTTT.

This clone has a single count. The rearrangement uses TRBV30 and TRBJ1-5; D not resolved. Germline loops: CDR1 GTSNPN, CDR2 SVGIG (reference sequence). Trimming stripped 2 bases from V and 2 bases from J, with 10 bases between. The CDR3 sequence is 14 residues long. CDR3 sequence: CAWSQTSGNQPQHF. CDR3 in DNA: TGTGCCTGGAGTCAGACCAGTGGCAATCAGCCCCAGCATTTT.

The chain has TRBV19 and TRBJ2-6; the D is unclear. The CDR3 is 14 amino acids. Trimming took 3 bases from V and 3 from J, leaving 6 bases between them. The germline CDR1 and CDR2 sequences are LNHDA and SQIVND (reference sequence). The CDR3 here is CASSMGFGANVLTF. CDR3 DNA: TGTGCCAGTAGTATGGGGTTTGGGGCCAACGTCCTGACTTTC.

In DNA form, the CDR3 reads TGTGCCAGCAGTAGTTGGCAGGGAAACAATGAGCAGTTCTTC. It encodes CASSSWQGNNEQFF. V is TRBV6-5 and J is TRBJ2-1, with D possibly being TRBD1 (5 bases). In germline, CDR1 is MNHEY, CDR2 SVGAGI. The CDR3 is made up of 14 amino acids. V gave up 5 bases and J gave up 5 bases, with 13 bases separating them.

The J gene is TRBJ2-7, the V gene TRBV18; maybe TRBD1 (6 bases). V lost 0 bases, J lost 4 bases, and 10 bases lay in between. This CDR3 is built from 14 residues. Looked up from germline, CDR1 is KGHSH and CDR2 is LQKENI. The CDR3: CASSPPGTTYEQYF. CDR3 bases: TGTGCCAGCTCACCACCGGGGACAACTTACGAGCAGTACTTC.

This clone was seen only once. The chain uses TRBV6-1 and TRBJ1-2; 7 bases match TRBD1. This CDR3 comprises 15 residues. V lost 0 bases, J lost 5 bases, and 6 bases stayed unmatched. CDR1 is MNHNS, CDR2 SASEGT, per germline. The CDR3 coding sequence is TGTGCCAGCAGTGAAGCGGAGGGACAGCTTTATGGCTACACCTTC. Protein sequence: CASSEAEGQLYGYTF.

The V gene is TRBV12-5, the J gene TRBJ2-5; D is perhaps TRBD1 (6 bases). Germline V gene sequence: CDR1 LGHNT, CDR2 FRNRAP. The CDR3 extends over 14 amino acids. Trimming took 7 bases from V and 5 from J, leaving 17 bases between them. The CDR3 reads CASAQTTGIETQYF. In DNA form, the CDR3 reads TGTGCTAGTGCCCAAACGACAGGTATCGAGACCCAGTACTTC.

CDR3 DNA: TGTGCCAGCAGCTTGGGACTAGCGGGTGCCCAAGAGACCCAGTACTTC. As protein: CASSLGLAGAQETQYF. The chain employs TRBV5-5 and TRBJ2-5, with 10 bases that match TRBD2. Germline V gives CDR1 SGHKS, CDR2 YYEKEE (reference sequence). The CDR3 is made up of 16 amino acids. Trimming at V came to 0 bases and at J to 1 base, leaving 3 bases not matched to a gene.

The gene calls are TRBV4-1 and TRBJ2-1, with D possibly TRBD2 on 5 matching bases. This CDR3 region has 16 residues. The germline V gene has CDR1 MGHRA and CDR2 YSYEKL. Trimming stripped 0 bases from V and 4 bases from J, with 13 bases between. CDR3 protein: CASSQDLGSGYNEQFF. In nucleotides, the CDR3 is TGCGCCAGCAGCCAAGACCTGGGCAGCGGATACAATGAGCAGTTCTTC.

The chain couples TRBV7-2 to TRBJ2-5; D gene ambiguous. Germline assignment: CDR1 SGHTA and CDR2 FQGNSA. CDR3 length equals 14 residues. V was clipped by 1 base and J by 5 bases, with 11 bases between them. The CDR3 nucleotides read TGTGCCAGCAGCTTAGGCAGGATCGAGGAGACCCAGTACTTC. Protein sequence: CASSLGRIEETQYF.

In this sample, this clone turned up once. This rearrangement joins TRBV6-5 to TRBJ1-1; TRBD1 might be the D (6 bases). The CDR3 is 14 amino acids. Between the trimmed V and J ends, which lost 2 bases and 1 base, there was a span of 8 bases. The germline CDR1 and CDR2 sequences are MNHEY and SVGAGI. The CDR3 loop reads CASSYTGTNTEAFF. Here the CDR3 DNA reads TGTGCCAGCAGTTACACAGGGACGAACACTGAAGCTTTCTTT.

The chain joins TRBV2 to TRBJ2-2, with D tentatively TRBD2 (6 bases). The CDR3 consists of 13 residues. Germline CDR1 SNHLY, CDR2 FYNNEI. V shed 7 bases and J shed 4 bases, with 10 bases lying between them. The CDR3 DNA is TGTGCCAGCACCCCTAGCGCCACCGGGGAGCTGTTTTTT. It is translated as CASTPSATGELFF. Full variable domain (missing parts from reference TRBV2 and TRBJ2-2): EPEVTQTPSHQVTQMGQEVILRCVPISNHLYFYWYRQILGQKVEFLVSFYNNEISEKSEIFDDQFSVERPDGSNFTLKIRSTKLEDSAMYFCASTPSATGELFFGEGSRLTVL.

The V and J genes are TRBV30 and TRBJ2-7, with a weak D call TRBD2 (6 bases). The germline CDR1 and CDR2 sequences are GTSNPN and SVGIG (reference sequence). The CDR3 loop spans 14 amino acids. V lost 3 bases and J 0 bases, leaving 12 bases between the germline ends. This CDR3 is CAWRTLASSYEQYF. For the CDR3, the DNA is TGTGCCTGGAGAACGCTAGCGAGCTCCTACGAGCAGTACTTC.

The rearrangement joins TRBV6-1 to TRBJ2-4; tentative D call: TRBD1 (5 bases). Trimming took 4 bases from V and 1 from J, leaving 17 bases between them. CDR3 length equals 17 residues. Germline V gene data show CDR1 as MNHNS and CDR2 as SASEGT. This CDR3 is CASSGGPGNGAKNIQYF. The DNA for the CDR3 is TGTGCCAGCAGTGGGGGCCCAGGGAATGGGGCCAAAAACATTCAGTACTTC.

There are a few counts of this clone. V is TRBV19 and J is TRBJ1-2; D unclear. CDR3 length: 14 residues. The germline gives CDR1 LNHDA, CDR2 SQIVND (reference sequence). The ends were cut back, 3 bases at V and 5 bases at J, with 13 bases in the middle. CDR3: CASSIDLDGYGYTF. CDR3 nucleotide sequence: TGTGCCAGTAGTATCGACCTCGACGGGTATGGCTACACCTTC.

This chain uses TRBV9 with TRBJ1-2; D not resolved. The CDR3 covers 13 residues. The V gene lost 3 bases and the J gene lost 4 bases, with 10 bases spanning the gap. Germline-derived CDR1 and CDR2 are SGDLS and YYNGEE. CDR3 in DNA: TGTGCCAGCAGCGGGGAGAGGTCCTATGGCTACACCTTC. This sequence encodes CASSGERSYGYTF.

The chain couples TRBV5-1 to TRBJ2-1; D may match TRBD1 or TRBD2 (6 bases each). Germline V lookup: CDR1 SGHRS, CDR2 YFSETQ. The CDR3 runs 17 residues. V lost 0 bases and J lost 0, with 13 bases in between. CDR3 amino acids: CASSLVPGADSYNEQFF. DNA for the CDR3: TGCGCCAGCAGCTTGGTTCCGGGGGCGGACTCCTACAATGAGCAGTTCTTC.

The chain couples TRBV11-3 to TRBJ2-2; 13 positions match TRBD2. This CDR3 has 16 residues. The ends lost 4 bases at V and 4 bases at J; junction bases unmatched: 3. Germline lookup yields CDR1 SGHNT and CDR2 YENEEA. In DNA, the CDR3 is TGTGCCAGCAGCTCGGGACTAGCGGGGTTCACCGGGGAGCTGTTTTTT. Translating it yields CASSSGLAGFTGELFF. The full variable domain, completed using reference TRBV11-3 and TRBJ2-2, is EAGVVQSPRYKIIEKKQPVAFWCNPISGHNTLYWYLQNLGQGPELLIRYENEEAVDDSQLPKDRFSAERLKGVDSTLKIQPAELGDSAVYLCASSSGLAGFTGELFFGEGSRLTVL.

A single count supports this clone. The chain employs TRBV6-6 and TRBJ2-7, with a tentative D call TRBD1 (6 bases). Looked up from germline, CDR1 is MNHNY and CDR2 is SVGAGI (reference sequence). Trimming took 2 bases from V and 6 from J, leaving 17 bases between them. The CDR3 spans 15 residues. CDR3 region: CASSYQVQTGFEQYF. DNA for the CDR3: TGTGCCAGCAGTTACCAGGTACAGACAGGATTCGAGCAGTACTTC.

This rearrangement joins TRBV19 to TRBJ2-7, with TRBD1 matching 8 bases. V lost 8 bases, J lost 3 bases, and 3 bases stayed unmatched. CDR1 is LNHDA, CDR2 SQIVND, per germline (reference sequence). The CDR3 is 12 amino acids. The CDR3 reads CASSDRVYEQYF. The CDR3, as DNA: TGTGCCAGTTCGGACAGGGTCTACGAGCAGTACTTC. Based on the CDR3 plus reference TRBV19 and TRBJ2-7, the full variable domain is DGGITQSPKYLFRKEGQNVTLSCEQNLNHDAMYWYRQDPGQGLRLIYYSQIVNDFQKGDIAEGYSVSREKKESFPLTVTSAQKNPTAFYLCASSDRVYEQYFGPGTRLTVT.

The rearrangement joins TRBV5-1 to TRBJ2-3; 12 bases fit TRBD2. Germline V gene sequence: CDR1 SGHRS, CDR2 YFSETQ. Germline trimming cut 4 bases from V and 14 bases from J; bases unmatched to any gene: 14. The CDR3 consists of 15 residues. The CDR3 loop is CASSIGTSGFPRLYF. The CDR3 nucleotides are TGCGCCAGCAGCATCGGGACTAGCGGGTTCCCGAGGTTGTATTTT.

For the CDR3, the DNA is TGTGCCAGCAGCTTCCGATCCCAAGAGACCCAGTACTTC. Encoded protein: CASSFRSQETQYF. This chain links TRBV5-4 with TRBJ2-5; the D is unclear. The CDR3 spans 13 residues. V was pared by 2 bases and J by 1 base, with 6 bases between. Looked up from germline, CDR1 is SGHNT and CDR2 is YYREEE (reference sequence).

This clone has a single count. The V call is TRBV5-1, the J call TRBJ1-1; D remains ambiguous. The ends were cut back, 0 bases at V and 0 bases at J, with 6 bases in the middle. The CDR3 runs to 14 residues. CDR1 SGHRS and CDR2 YFSETQ come from the germline V gene. CDR3 loop: CASSLALLNTEAFF. Written as DNA, the CDR3 is TGCGCCAGCAGCTTGGCCCTTCTGAACACTGAAGCTTTCTTT.